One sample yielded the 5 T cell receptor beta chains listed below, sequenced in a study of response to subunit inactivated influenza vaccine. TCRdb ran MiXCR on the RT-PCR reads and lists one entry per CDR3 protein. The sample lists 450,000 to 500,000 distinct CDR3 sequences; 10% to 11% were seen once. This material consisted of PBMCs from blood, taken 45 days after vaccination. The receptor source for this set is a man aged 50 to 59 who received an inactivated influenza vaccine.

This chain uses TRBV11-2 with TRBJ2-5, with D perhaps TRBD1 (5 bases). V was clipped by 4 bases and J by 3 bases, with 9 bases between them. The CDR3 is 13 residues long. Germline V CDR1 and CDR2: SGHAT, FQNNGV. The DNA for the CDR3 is TGTGCCAGCAGCTGGTTCAGGGAAGAGACCCAGTACTTC. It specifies CASSWFREETQYF.

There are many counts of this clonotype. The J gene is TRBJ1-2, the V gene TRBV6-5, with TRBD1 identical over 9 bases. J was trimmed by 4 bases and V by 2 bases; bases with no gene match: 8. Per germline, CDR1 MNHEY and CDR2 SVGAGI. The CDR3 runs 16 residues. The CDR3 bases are TGTGCCAGCAGTTACCTCGGGGGACAGGGCTTCTATGGCTACACCTTC. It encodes CASSYLGGQGFYGYTF.

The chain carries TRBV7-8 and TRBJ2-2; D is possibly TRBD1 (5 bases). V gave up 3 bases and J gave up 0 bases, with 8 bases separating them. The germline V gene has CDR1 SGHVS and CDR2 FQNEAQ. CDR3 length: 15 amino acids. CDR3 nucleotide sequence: TGTGCCAGCAGCTTGGGCAGGGCGAACACCGGGGAGCTGTTTTTT. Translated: CASSLGRANTGELFF.

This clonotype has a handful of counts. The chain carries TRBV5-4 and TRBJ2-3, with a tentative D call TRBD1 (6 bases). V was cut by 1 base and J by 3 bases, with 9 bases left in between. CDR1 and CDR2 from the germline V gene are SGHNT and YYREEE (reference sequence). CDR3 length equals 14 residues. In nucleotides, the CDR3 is TGTGCCAGCAGCTTGTGGACAGTGACAGATACGCAGTATTTT. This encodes CASSLWTVTDTQYF.

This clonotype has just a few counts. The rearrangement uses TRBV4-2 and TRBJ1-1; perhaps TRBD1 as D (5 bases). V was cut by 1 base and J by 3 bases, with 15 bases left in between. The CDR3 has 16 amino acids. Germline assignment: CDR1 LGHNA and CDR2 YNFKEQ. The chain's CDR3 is CASSQGAGIQYTEAFF. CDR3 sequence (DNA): TGTGCCAGCAGCCAAGGGGCAGGGATCCAGTACACTGAAGCTTTCTTT.